This T cell receptor beta chain was found in a study of beta chain features in type 1 diabetes. Worth noting for this clone: Its antigen is unidentified.

Whole-study results and caveats: Among patients with Type 1 diabetes, TCRB CDR3s were moderately but significantly shorter in every one of the four CD4+ subsets.

Germline V gene lookup returns CDR1 SEHNR and CDR2 FQNEAQ (reference sequence). V lost 5 bases and J lost 2, with 9 bases in between. This CDR3 is built from 14 residues. Reverse transcription of all isolated RNA meant that expressed TCRB transcripts were sequenced. The repertoire was sequenced with immunoSEQ multiplex PCR; TCRdb's copy has only in-frame clones and lacks some. The sample includes about 180,000 clones, 13% of them seen just once. The origin of this receptor is a woman younger than 35 in good health. Sequencing was performed on central memory CD4+ T cells from blood. The J gene is TRBJ2-2, the V gene TRBV7-9; possibly TRBD1 for D (6 bases). This CDR3 is CASSVDSNTGELFF. Here the CDR3 DNA reads TGTGCCAGCAGCGTGGACAGTAACACCGGGGAGCTGTTTTTT.